This T cell receptor (beta chain) originates from a study of neurological immune-mediated disorders. Germline lookup yields CDR1 SGHRS and CDR2 YFSETQ. V shed 7 bases, J shed 3 bases, and the junction held 15 bases outside the gene matches. The CDR3 runs to 16 residues. This clonotype came up many times. MiXCR, applied by TCRdb to the 5' RACE reads, yields one record per CDR3 protein. The sample has under 85,000 distinct CDR3 sequences; about 14% are singletons. The TCR sequence derives from a woman aged 45-59 years in good health. Sequencing was carried out using PBMCs. V gene TRBV5-1 combines with J gene TRBJ2-5, with 7 bases matching TRBD2. CDR3 in DNA: TGCGCCAGCTCCCGAGCGGGGCCAGGGCGAGAAGAGACCCAGTACTTC. Its translation: CASSRAGPGREETQYF.